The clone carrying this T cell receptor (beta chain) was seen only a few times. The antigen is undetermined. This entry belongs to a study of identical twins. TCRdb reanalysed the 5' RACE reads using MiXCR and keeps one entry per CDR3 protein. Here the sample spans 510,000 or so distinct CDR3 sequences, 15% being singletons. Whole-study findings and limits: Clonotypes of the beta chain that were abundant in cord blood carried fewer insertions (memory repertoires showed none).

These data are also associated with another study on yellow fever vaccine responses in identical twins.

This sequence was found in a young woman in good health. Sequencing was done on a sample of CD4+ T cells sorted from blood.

The CDR3 region has the DNA TGCAGTGCTATGATAGCGGGAGCCACCTACGAGCAGTACTTC. Its protein product is CSAMIAGATYEQYF. J is TRBJ2-7 and V is TRBV20-1; 9 positions match TRBD2. V shed 4 bases and J 2 bases; nucleotides not matched to a gene: 6. The germline V gene has CDR1 DFQATT and CDR2 SNEGSKA (reference sequence). This CDR3 spans 14 amino acids.